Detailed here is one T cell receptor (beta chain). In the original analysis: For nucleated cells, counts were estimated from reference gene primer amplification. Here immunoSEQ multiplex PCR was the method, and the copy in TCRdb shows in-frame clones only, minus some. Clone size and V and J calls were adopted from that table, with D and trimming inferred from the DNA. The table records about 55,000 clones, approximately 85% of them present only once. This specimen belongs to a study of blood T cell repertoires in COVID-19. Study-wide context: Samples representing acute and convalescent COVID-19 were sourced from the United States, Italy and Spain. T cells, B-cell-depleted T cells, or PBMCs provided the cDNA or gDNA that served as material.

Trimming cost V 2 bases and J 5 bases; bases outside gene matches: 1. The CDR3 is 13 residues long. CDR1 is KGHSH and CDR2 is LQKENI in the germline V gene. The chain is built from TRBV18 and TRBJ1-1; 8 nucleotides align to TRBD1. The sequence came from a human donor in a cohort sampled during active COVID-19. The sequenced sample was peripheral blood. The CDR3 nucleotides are TGTGCCAGCTCACCAAGACAGGGGACTGAAGCTTTCTTT. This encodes CASSPRQGTEAFF.